The 19 T cell receptor beta chains below all came from one sample that was sequenced in a study of shared clonotypes between healthy human individuals. TCRdb's copy holds only in-frame clones and misses some; the assay was immunoSEQ multiplex PCR. This table holds millions of clones, around 93% found once. CD45RO-negative cells were positively selected for CCR7, leaving out terminally differentiated effector memory CD45RA+ cells. Sequenced input: naive CD8+ T cells from PBMCs. The receptors were sampled from a young man in good health. Some clones in this sample may be carry-over from other donors' samples.

The chain recombines TRBV25-1 with TRBJ1-2, with D tentatively TRBD1 (6 bases). The V end was cut by 5 bases, the J end by 4 bases, with 14 bases between. The CDR3 has 14 amino acids. The germline V gene encodes CDR1 MGHDK and CDR2 SYGVNS. The CDR3, as DNA: TGTGCCAGCAGTCAACCGGGACACCTCTATGGCTACACCTTC. Its translation: CASSQPGHLYGYTF.

The chain uses TRBV7-3 and TRBJ2-5; no clear D gene. The germline CDR1 and CDR2 sequences are SGHTA and FQGTGA. The CDR3 spans 13 residues. V dropped 1 base and J dropped 3 bases, with 6 bases sitting between them. For the CDR3, the DNA is TGTGCCAGCAGCTTAATTCCTAAAGAGACCCAGTACTTC. It yields the protein CASSLIPKETQYF.

Note on this clone: Other DNA sequences in this sample translate to the same CDR3. The V call is TRBV4-3, the J call TRBJ2-1; D not certain. The ends were cut back, 4 bases at V and 0 bases at J, with 4 bases in the middle. The length of the CDR3 is 13 residues. The V gene's germline CDR1 is LGHNA and CDR2 YSLEER. CDR3 bases: TGCGCCAGCAGCCTGAGCTCCTACAATGAGCAGTTCTTC. This encodes CASSLSSYNEQFF.

V and J are TRBV4-3 and TRBJ1-1, with TRBD1 matching over 7 bases. Losses at the gene ends were 4 bases for V and 3 bases for J; bases not matched to a gene: 8. The length of the CDR3 is 15 residues. The V gene's germline CDR1 is LGHNA and CDR2 YSLEER. The CDR3 nucleotides are TGCGCCAGCAGCCTCGACAGGGACGTTGACACTGAAGCTTTCTTT. It codes for CASSLDRDVDTEAFF.

This chain links TRBV28 with TRBJ1-5; unclear D gene. There are 15 residues in the CDR3. V lost 0 bases and J lost 4, with 10 bases in between. Germline CDR1 and CDR2: MDHEN and SYDVKM. As DNA, the CDR3 is TGTGCCAGCAGTTTATGGTCAGCAGGAAATCAGCCCCAGCATTTT. Translated, it gives CASSLWSAGNQPQHF.

The gene calls are TRBV14 and TRBJ2-1; 8 bases match TRBD2. The germline gives CDR1 SGHDN, CDR2 FVKESK. V lost 0 bases, J lost 8 bases, and 9 bases stayed unmatched. The CDR3 loop spans 16 amino acids. The CDR3 sequence is CASSQEIAGLYYEQFF. The DNA for the CDR3 is TGTGCCAGCAGCCAAGAAATAGCGGGATTGTATTATGAGCAGTTCTTC.

The chain carries TRBV7-6 and TRBJ2-7; TRBD2 agrees at 9 bases. Germline assignment: CDR1 SGHVS and CDR2 FNYEAQ. The CDR3 spans 18 residues. After removal of 2 bases from V and 4 bases from J, the junction contained 15 bases not matched to a gene. This chain's CDR3 is CASSLSSPPTSGGYEQYF. The CDR3, as DNA: TGTGCCAGCAGCTTAAGTAGCCCCCCGACTAGCGGAGGATACGAGCAGTACTTC.

This clone was recorded only once. The chain couples TRBV11-2 to TRBJ2-5; D gene ambiguous. This CDR3 has 15 amino acids. Germline values: CDR1 SGHAT, CDR2 FQNNGV. V was pared by 0 bases and J by 4 bases, with 12 bases between. The CDR3 bases are TGTGCCAGCAGCTTAGATCGGAGTCCCTTAGAGACCCAGTACTTC. Residues: CASSLDRSPLETQYF.

The chain joins TRBV13 to TRBJ2-3; 11 positions agree with TRBD1. J lost 5 bases, V lost 0 bases, and 1 base had no gene match. The CDR3 sequence is 15 residues long. Germline CDR1 reads PRHDT; CDR2 reads FYEKMQ (reference sequence). In DNA, the CDR3 is TGTGCCAGCAGCTTAGGGGGACAGGGGGTAGATACGCAGTATTTT. Amino acids: CASSLGGQGVDTQYF.

The CDR3, as DNA: TGTGCCAGCAGCCCAGATCGGACAGCCTTCTATGGCTACACCTTC. Residues: CASSPDRTAFYGYTF. The chain carries TRBV6-6 and TRBJ1-2; weak D call: TRBD1 (6 bases). The CDR3 loop spans 15 amino acids. Germline V gene sequence: CDR1 MNHNY, CDR2 SVGAGI (reference sequence). Trimming pared 6 bases from V and 4 bases from J, leaving 18 bases between.

The gene calls are TRBV7-9 and TRBJ2-5, with D possibly matching TRBD2 (5 bases). V lost 2 bases to trimming and J lost 3 bases, with 10 bases between them. CDR3 length equals 14 residues. Germline-derived CDR1 and CDR2 are SEHNR and FQNEAQ (reference sequence). The CDR3 DNA is TGTGCCAGCAGCTTAAAGGCGGGCGAAGAGACCCAGTACTTC. Amino acid sequence: CASSLKAGEETQYF.

The chain carries TRBV6-5 and TRBJ1-3; tentative D call: TRBD1 (5 bases). The germline CDR1 and CDR2 sequences are MNHEY and SVGAGI. The CDR3 is 15 amino acids. Between the trimmed V and J ends, which lost 2 bases and 4 bases, there was a span of 12 bases. DNA for the CDR3: TGTGCCAGCAGTTACCTCGAAGGGGAAGGAAACACCATATATTTT. It yields the protein CASSYLEGEGNTIYF.

The rearrangement joins TRBV29-1 to TRBJ2-3, with 9 nucleotides matching TRBD1. This CDR3 has 17 amino acids. The V gene end was trimmed by 5 bases and the J gene end by 1 base; junction bases not matched to a gene: 13. Looked up from germline, CDR1 is SQVTM and CDR2 is ANQGSEA. The CDR3 nucleotides read TGCAGCGTTCCACAGGGGGCTGGGTCGAAGGGCACAGATACGCAGTATTTT. Protein: CSVPQGAGSKGTDTQYF.

V usage is TRBV9 and J usage is TRBJ1-5; TRBD1 is a possible D gene (6 bases). Between the trimmed V and J ends, which lost 3 bases and 0 bases, there was a span of 16 bases. The CDR3 covers 17 residues. Looked up from germline, CDR1 is SGDLS and CDR2 is YYNGEE. CDR3 residues: CASSASGAPSSNQPQHF. The DNA of the CDR3 is TGTGCCAGCAGCGCCTCAGGGGCTCCGAGTAGCAATCAGCCCCAGCATTTT.

This chain links TRBV11-2 with TRBJ2-7; D is possibly TRBD2 (6 bases). The CDR3 is made up of 12 amino acids. Trimming shortened V by 8 bases and J by 4 bases, and 12 bases separated the two germline ends. Per germline, CDR1 SGHAT and CDR2 FQNNGV. CDR3 sequence reads: CASERAGYEQYF. CDR3 coding DNA: TGTGCCAGCGAGCGGGCGGGGTACGAGCAGTACTTC. Complete variable domain (other parts from reference TRBV11-2 and TRBJ2-7): EAGVAQSPRYKIIEKRQSVAFWCNPISGHATLYWYQQILGQGPKLLIQFQNNGVVDDSQLPKDRFSAERLKGVDSTLKIQPAKLEDSAVYLCASERAGYEQYFGPGTRLTVT.

The chain is built from TRBV28 and TRBJ1-1; D is possibly TRBD1 (5 bases). Germline values: CDR1 MDHEN, CDR2 SYDVKM. This CDR3 has 15 residues. V lost 6 bases and J 7 bases, leaving 21 bases between the germline ends. The DNA for the CDR3 is TGTGCCAGCAGCCTTCGGACGACCCTAGGGGTTGAAGCTTTCTTT. Its protein product is CASSLRTTLGVEAFF.

The chain combines TRBV27 with TRBJ1-1, with D possibly TRBD1 on 6 matching bases. Per germline, CDR1 MNHEY and CDR2 SMNVEV (reference sequence). CDR3 length: 14 amino acids. The germline V and J ends were trimmed by 2 bases and 3 bases, with 10 bases remaining between them. The CDR3 loop reads CASSLLNRDTEAFF. The CDR3 DNA sequence: TGTGCCAGCAGTTTACTTAACAGGGACACTGAAGCTTTCTTT.

The chain is built from TRBV10-3 and TRBJ2-7; 9 nucleotides agree with TRBD1. From germline, CDR1 is ENHRY and CDR2 SYGVKD. V lost 0 bases and J lost 0; bases outside the gene matches: 3. The CDR3 consists of 16 residues. The CDR3 nucleotides are TGTGCCATCAGTGAGTCGGGACAGGGTATCTCCTACGAGCAGTACTTC. It translates to CAISESGQGISYEQYF.

In this sample, this clone turned up a few times. The rearrangement joins TRBV25-1 to TRBJ1-1; D remains ambiguous. Between the trimmed V and J ends, which lost 2 bases and 1 base, there was a span of 2 bases. The CDR3 loop spans 12 amino acids. In germline, CDR1 is MGHDK, CDR2 SYGVNS. CDR3 nucleotides: TGTGCCAGCAGTGAACGGAACACTGAAGCTTTCTTT. Amino acid sequence: CASSERNTEAFF.